This section outlines one T cell receptor (beta chain) sequence together with its context. Antigen specificity is unknown. Losses at the gene ends were 1 base for V and 8 bases for J; bases not matched to a gene: 5. This CDR3 is 15 amino acids long. From germline, CDR1 is MGHRA and CDR2 YSYEKL. The sample is drawn from a study of blood T cells in healthy people across ages. Combining a sample-barcoded 5' primer with a J-beta primer mix, a second PCR ran for roughly 6 to 12 cycles. Every cDNA molecule bore a tag from a template-switch adaptor containing 12 random nucleotides. Each CDR3 protein gets one entry after TCRdb re-called the 5' RACE reads with MiXCR. The sample holds about 1.8 million distinct CDR3 sequences; roughly 52% are singletons and the top ten take 2.1%. General observations from the study: The long-lived group displayed more naive CD4+ cells, plus higher diversity, than the aged donors did. Age showed a roughly linear inverse relationship with TCR beta diversity per million T cells. As naive T cell percentage varied, TCR beta diversity correlated strongly with it.

The TCR was taken from a woman aged 40 to 50 in good health. The chain links TRBV4-1 to TRBJ2-1; 10 positions agree with TRBD2. The source material was blood. The CDR3 sequence: CASSQGTSGWYEQFF. DNA of the CDR3: TGCGCCAGCAGCCAAGGGACTAGCGGTTGGTATGAGCAGTTCTTC.